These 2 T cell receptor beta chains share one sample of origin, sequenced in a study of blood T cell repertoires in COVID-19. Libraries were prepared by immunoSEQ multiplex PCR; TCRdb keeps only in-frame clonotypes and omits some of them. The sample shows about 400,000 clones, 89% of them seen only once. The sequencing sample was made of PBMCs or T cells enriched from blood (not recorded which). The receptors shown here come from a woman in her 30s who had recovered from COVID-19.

For the CDR3, the DNA is TGTGCCAGCAGTGAAGGGGTTGGTGTGACACCGCTCGAGCAGTACTTC. It is translated as CASSEGVGVTPLEQYF. The rearrangement links TRBV2 to TRBJ2-7; D uncertain. Germline loops: CDR1 SNHLY, CDR2 FYNNEI. This CDR3 contains 16 residues. V shed 1 base and J shed 6 bases, with 19 bases lying between them.

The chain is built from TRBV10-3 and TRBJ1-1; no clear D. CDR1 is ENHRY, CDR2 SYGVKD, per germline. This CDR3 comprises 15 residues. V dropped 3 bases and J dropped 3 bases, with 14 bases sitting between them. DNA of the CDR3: TGTGCCATCAGTGACGACACTCTATCCGACACTGAAGCTTTCTTT. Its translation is CAISDDTLSDTEAFF.